This T cell receptor (beta chain) was identified in a study of blood T cell repertoires in COVID-19. For the study at large: COVID-19 samples, acute and convalescent, were from the United States, Italy and Spain. T cells, B-cell-depleted T cells, or PBMCs provided the cDNA or gDNA that served as material.

The CDR3 has 11 residues. Deletions cut 6 bases from V and 8 bases from J, with 10 bases between. Germline loops: CDR1 ENHRY, CDR2 SYGVKD. In this sample, this clone turned up once. In the authors' workflow: Amplification of reference gene primers provided the estimated nucleated cell counts. The assay was immunoSEQ multiplex PCR, and TCRdb's table has in-frame clones only and misses some. V and J calls and clone size are those listed in that table; D and trimming were worked out from the DNA. Of more than 300,000 clones listed, around 83% are singletons. V and J are TRBV10-3 and TRBJ1-2, with D perhaps matching TRBD1 (5 bases). This sequence originates from a woman in her forties or fifties with acute or convalescent COVID-19. Sequencing was done on a sample of peripheral blood. CDR3 in DNA: TGTGCCATCAGGGACCAGGGAGGCTACACCTTC. Translating it yields CAIRDQGGYTF.